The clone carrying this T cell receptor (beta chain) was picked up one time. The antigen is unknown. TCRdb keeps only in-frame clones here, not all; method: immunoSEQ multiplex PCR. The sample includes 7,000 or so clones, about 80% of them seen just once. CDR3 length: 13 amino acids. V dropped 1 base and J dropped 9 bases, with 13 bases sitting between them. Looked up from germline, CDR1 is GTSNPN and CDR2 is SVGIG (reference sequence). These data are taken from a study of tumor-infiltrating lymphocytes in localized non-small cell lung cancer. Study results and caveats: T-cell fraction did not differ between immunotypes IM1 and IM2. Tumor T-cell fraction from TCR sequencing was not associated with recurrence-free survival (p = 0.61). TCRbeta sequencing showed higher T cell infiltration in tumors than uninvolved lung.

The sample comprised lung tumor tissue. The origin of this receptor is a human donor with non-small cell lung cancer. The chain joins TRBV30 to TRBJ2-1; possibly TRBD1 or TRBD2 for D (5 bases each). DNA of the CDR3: TGTGCCTGGAGTGCGGGGCAGGGTTCTGAGCAGTTCTTC. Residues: CAWSAGQGSEQFF.